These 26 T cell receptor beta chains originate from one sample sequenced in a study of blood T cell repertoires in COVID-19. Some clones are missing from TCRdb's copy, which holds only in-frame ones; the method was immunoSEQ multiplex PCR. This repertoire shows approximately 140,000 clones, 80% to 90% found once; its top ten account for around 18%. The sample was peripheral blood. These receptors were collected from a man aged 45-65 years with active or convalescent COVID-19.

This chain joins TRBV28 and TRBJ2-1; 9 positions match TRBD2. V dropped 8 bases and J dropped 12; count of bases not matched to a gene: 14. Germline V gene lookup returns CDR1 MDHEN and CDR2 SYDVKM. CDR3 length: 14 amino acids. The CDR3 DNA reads TGTGCCAGCTTGGCCGGGACTAGCTCCCGTGGGCAGTTCTTC. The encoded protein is CASLAGTSSRGQFF.

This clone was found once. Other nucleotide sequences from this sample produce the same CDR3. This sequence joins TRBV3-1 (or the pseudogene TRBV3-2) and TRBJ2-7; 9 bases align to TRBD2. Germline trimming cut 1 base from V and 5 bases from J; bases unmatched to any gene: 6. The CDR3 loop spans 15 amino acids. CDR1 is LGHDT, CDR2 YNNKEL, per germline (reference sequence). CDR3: CASSQGGGRADEQYF. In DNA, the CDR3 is TGTGCCAGCAGCCAAGGCGGCGGGAGGGCCGACGAGCAGTACTTC.

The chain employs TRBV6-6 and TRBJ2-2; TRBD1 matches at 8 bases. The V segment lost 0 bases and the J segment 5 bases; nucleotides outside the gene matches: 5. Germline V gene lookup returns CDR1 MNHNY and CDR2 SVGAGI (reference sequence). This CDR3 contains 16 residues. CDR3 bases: TGTGCCAGCAGTTACTCGAACAGGGGGTTTACCGGGGAGCTGTTTTTT. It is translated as CASSYSNRGFTGELFF.

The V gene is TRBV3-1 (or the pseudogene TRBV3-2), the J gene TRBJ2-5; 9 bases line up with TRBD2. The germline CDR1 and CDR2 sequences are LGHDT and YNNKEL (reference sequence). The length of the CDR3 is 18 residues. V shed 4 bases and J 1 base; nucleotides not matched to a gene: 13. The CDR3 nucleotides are TGTGCCAGCAGCCCAGCGGGGGGCCTACCCCCATTCCAAGAGACCCAGTACTTC. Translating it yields CASSPAGGLPPFQETQYF.

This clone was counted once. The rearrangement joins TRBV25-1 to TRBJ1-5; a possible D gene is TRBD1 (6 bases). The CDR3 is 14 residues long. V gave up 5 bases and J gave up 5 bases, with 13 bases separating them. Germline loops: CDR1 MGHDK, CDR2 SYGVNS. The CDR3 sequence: CASSQRGFYQPQHF. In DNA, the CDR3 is TGTGCCAGCAGTCAAAGGGGGTTTTATCAGCCCCAGCATTTT.

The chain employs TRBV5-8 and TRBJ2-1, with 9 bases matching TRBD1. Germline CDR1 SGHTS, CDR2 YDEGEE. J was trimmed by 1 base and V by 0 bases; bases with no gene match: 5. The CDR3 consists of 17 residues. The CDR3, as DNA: TGTGCCAGCAGCTTGGAATTTGGGACAGGGTCCTACAATGAGCAGTTCTTC. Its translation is CASSLEFGTGSYNEQFF.

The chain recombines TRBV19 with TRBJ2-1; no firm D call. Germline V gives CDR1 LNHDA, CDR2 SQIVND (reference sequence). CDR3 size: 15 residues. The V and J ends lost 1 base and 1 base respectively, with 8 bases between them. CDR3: CASSIVESSYNEQFF. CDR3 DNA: TGTGCCAGTAGTATAGTGGAGTCATCCTACAATGAGCAGTTCTTC.

The CDR3 nucleotides read TGTGCCAGCAGCTTAAGGGGGACAGGGGGCACAGATACGCAGTATTTT. Translation: CASSLRGTGGTDTQYF. J is TRBJ2-3 and V is TRBV7-2; 10 bases match TRBD1. Germline V gene sequence: CDR1 SGHTA, CDR2 FQGNSA. J was trimmed by 1 base and V by 2 bases; bases with no gene match: 3. The CDR3 is 16 residues long.

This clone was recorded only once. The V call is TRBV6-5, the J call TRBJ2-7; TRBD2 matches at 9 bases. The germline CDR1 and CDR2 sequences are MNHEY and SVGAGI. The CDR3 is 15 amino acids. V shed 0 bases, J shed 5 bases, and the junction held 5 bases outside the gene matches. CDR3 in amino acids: CASSYSRGGADEQYF. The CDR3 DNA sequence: TGTGCCAGCAGTTACTCGCGCGGGGGGGCAGACGAGCAGTACTTC.

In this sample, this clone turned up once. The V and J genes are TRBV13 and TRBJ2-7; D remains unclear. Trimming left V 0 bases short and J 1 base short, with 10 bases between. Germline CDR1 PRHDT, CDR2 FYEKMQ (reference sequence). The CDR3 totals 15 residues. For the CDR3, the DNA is TGTGCCAGCAGCTTAGGCGGAGCGAAATCCTACGAGCAGTACTTC. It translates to CASSLGGAKSYEQYF. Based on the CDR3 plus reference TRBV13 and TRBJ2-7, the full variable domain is AAGVIQSPRHLIKEKRETATLKCYPIPRHDTVYWYQQGPGQDPQFLISFYEKMQSDKGSIPDRFSAQQFSDYHSELNMSSLELGDSALYFCASSLGGAKSYEQYFGPGTRLTVT.

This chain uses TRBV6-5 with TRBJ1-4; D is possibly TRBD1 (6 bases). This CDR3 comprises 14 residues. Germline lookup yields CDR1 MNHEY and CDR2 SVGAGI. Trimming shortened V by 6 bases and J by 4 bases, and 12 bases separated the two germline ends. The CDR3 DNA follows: TGTGCCAGCAGCGAGACAGGAAATAATGAAAAACTGTTTTTT. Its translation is CASSETGNNEKLFF.

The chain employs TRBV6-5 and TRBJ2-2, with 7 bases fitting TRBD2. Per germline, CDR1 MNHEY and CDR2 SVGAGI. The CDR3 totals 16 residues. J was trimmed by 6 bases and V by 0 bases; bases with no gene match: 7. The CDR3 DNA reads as TGTGCCAGCAGTTACTCGCGCGGGAGAGCGGCCGGGGAGCTGTTTTTT. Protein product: CASSYSRGRAAGELFF.

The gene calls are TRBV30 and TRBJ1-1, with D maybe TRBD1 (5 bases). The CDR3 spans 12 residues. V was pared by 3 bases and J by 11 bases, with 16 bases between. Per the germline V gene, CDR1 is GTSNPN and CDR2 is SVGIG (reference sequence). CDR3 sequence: CAWSGSGGEAFF. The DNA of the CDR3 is TGTGCCTGGAGCGGGTCCGGGGGTGAGGCTTTCTTT.

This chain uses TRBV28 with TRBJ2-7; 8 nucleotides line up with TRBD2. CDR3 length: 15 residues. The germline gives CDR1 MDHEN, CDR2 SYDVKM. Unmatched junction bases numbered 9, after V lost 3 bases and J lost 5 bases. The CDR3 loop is CASSFHGAGGNEQYF. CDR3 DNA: TGTGCCAGCAGTTTCCACGGGGCGGGAGGCAACGAGCAGTACTTC.

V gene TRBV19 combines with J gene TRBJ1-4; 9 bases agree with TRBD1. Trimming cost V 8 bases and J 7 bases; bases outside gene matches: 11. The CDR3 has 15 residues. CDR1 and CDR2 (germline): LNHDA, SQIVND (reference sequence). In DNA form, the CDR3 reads TGTGCCAGTCAGACACAGGGGGCGAGTGGTGAAAAACTGTTTTTT. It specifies CASQTQGASGEKLFF.

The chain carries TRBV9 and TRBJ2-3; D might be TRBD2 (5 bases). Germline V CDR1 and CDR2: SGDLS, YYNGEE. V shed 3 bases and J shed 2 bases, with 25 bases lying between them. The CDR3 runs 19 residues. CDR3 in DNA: TGTGCCAGCAGCGCCGAGGGTCCAGGTCCCAATGGAATCACAGATACGCAGTATTTT. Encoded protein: CASSAEGPGPNGITDTQYF.

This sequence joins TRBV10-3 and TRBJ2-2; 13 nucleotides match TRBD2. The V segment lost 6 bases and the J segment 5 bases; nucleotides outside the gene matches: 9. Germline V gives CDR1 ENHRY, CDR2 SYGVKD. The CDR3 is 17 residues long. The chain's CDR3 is CAISLRTSGGGTGELFF. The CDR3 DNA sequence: TGTGCCATCAGCCTAAGGACTAGCGGGGGTGGGACCGGGGAGCTGTTTTTT.

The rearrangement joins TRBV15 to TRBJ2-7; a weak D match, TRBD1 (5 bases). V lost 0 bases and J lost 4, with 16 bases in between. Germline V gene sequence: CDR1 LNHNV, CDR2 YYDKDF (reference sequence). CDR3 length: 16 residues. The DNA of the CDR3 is TGTGCCACCAGCAGAGATCGCGACAGTCCAGTATACGAGCAGTACTTC. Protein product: CATSRDRDSPVYEQYF.

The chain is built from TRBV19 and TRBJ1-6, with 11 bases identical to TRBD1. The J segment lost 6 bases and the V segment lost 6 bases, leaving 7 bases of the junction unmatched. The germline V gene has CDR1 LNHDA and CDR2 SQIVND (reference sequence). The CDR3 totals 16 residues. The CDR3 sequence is CASRYRGQGANSPLHF. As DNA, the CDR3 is TGTGCCAGTAGGTATCGTGGACAGGGGGCTAATTCACCCCTCCACTTT.

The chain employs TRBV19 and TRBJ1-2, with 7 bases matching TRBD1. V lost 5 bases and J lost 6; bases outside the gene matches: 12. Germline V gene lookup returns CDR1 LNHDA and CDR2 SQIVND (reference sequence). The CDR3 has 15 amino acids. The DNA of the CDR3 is TGTGCCAGTAGTCCTACAGGGGCCGCAATAGATGGCTACACCTTC. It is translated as CASSPTGAAIDGYTF.

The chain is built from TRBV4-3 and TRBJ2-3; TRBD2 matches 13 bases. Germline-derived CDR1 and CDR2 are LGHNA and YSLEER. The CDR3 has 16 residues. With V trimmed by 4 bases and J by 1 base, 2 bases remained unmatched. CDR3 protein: CASSRGTSGGTDTQYF. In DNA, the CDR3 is TGCGCCAGCAGCCGAGGGACTAGCGGGGGCACAGATACGCAGTATTTT.

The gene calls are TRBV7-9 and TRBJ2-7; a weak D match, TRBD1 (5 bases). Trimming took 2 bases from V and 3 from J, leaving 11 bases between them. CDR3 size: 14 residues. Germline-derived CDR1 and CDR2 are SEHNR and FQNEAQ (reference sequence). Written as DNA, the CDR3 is TGTGCCAGCAGCTTATCAGGCACAGGCTACGAGCAGTACTTC. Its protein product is CASSLSGTGYEQYF.

The chain's CDR3 is CASRGGGATRETQYF. In DNA form, the CDR3 reads TGTGCCAGCAGGGGCGGGGGGGCCACTCGAGAGACCCAGTACTTC. The gene calls are TRBV6-6 and TRBJ2-5; TRBD2 matches 9 bases. V trimming: 6 bases; J trimming: 4 bases; junction bases outside the gene matches: 9. Germline loops: CDR1 MNHNY, CDR2 SVGAGI (reference sequence). The CDR3 is 15 amino acids.

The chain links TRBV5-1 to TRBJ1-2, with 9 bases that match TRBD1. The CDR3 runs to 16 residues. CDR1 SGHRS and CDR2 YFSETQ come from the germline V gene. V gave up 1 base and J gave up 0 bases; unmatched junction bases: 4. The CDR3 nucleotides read TGCGCCAGCAGCTTGACAGGGGGCAGGGCTAACTATGGCTACACCTTC. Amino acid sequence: CASSLTGGRANYGYTF.

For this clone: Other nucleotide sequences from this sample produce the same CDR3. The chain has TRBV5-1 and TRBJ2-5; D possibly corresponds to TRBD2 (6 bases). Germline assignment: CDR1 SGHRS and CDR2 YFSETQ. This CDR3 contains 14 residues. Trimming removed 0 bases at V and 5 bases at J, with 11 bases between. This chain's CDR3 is CASSLETSGETQYF. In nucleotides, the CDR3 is TGCGCCAGCAGCTTGGAGACTAGTGGTGAGACCCAGTACTTC.

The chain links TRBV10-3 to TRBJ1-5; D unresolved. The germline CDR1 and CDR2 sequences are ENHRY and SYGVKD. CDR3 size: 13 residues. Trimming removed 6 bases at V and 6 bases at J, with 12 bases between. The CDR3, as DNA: TGTGCCATCAGCCCCGAGAGGTCTCAGCCCCAGCATTTT. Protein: CAISPERSQPQHF.